Listed below are T cell receptor beta chains from one sample, sequenced in a study of blood T cell repertoires in COVID-19. TCRdb keeps only in-frame clones here, not all; method: immunoSEQ multiplex PCR. The sample holds under 150,000 clones, just over 90% seen once. The source material was peripheral blood. The receptors derive from a human donor with active COVID-19. The donor label of this sample is uncertain. Both conserved end residues are part of each CDR3. The D gene is left open where the match is weak. Clone size appears in some rows only: once, few, many, or a class for an expanded clone.

V | size | D | CDR3
TRBV19 | . | . | CASSIVGRGRNQPQHF
TRBV6-2/TRBV6-3 | . | TRBD1 | CASSYSRFRAGGAETQYF
TRBV28 | once | TRBD1 | CASVLRRDRANYGYTF
TRBV9 | . | TRBD1 | CASSGRQGAGNEQFF
TRBV2 | . | TRBD2 | CASSEARGGQNIQYF
TRBV14 | . | . | CASSLTELYGYTF
TRBV11-2 | few | TRBD1 | CASSHRGMRETQYF
TRBV18 | . | . | CASSGAGDKGTDTQYF
TRBV5-4 | once | TRBD1 | CASSLAGQGIFYEQYF
TRBV19 | . | . | CASSISGPPPGVNYGYTF
TRBV19 | . | TRBD2 | CASRLGTRGTGELFF
TRBV18 | once | . | CASSRSGVEETQYF
TRBV19 | . | . | CASSPTGTTNEKLFF
TRBV6-1 | once | TRBD1 | CASSEAQGVTEAFF
TRBV27 | . | TRBD2 | CASSFNLAGGYNEQFF
TRBV7-9 | . | TRBD2 | CASSLGGTNTGELFF
TRBV14 | once | . | CASSQGGLGSQPQHF
TRBV5-1 | . | . | CASSITLVAAEAFF
TRBV6-6 | . | TRBD2 | CASSLSGESGTQYF
TRBV13 | . | TRBD1 | CASSLPDRGGYGYTF
TRBV5-1 | . | . | CASSLGTPTDTQYF
TRBV7-2 | . | . | CASSLGTKETQYF
TRBV30 | . | . | CAWRGQNTGELFF
TRBV6-4 | . | TRBD1 | CASSDSRTGARDEQFF
TRBV5-4 | . | TRBD2 | CASSSRLAGNEQYF
TRBV19 | . | TRBD1 | CASSPGTGASYNEQFF
TRBV5-1 | . | TRBD1 | CASSSAGGTSEAFF
TRBV4-1 | many | TRBD1 | CASRPGTGHSGANVLTF
TRBV7-2 | once | . | CASSLSYWGESYTF
TRBV25-1 | . | . | CASSDHFEGYTF
TRBV6-6 | . | TRBD2 | CASIGGAWETQYF
TRBV18 | . | . | CASSPQGHTQETQYF
TRBV6-2/TRBV6-3 | few | . | CASSPYRANEKLFF
TRBV28 | . | . | CASSLIHGVGEQFF
TRBV30 | . | . | CAWRHRVEGYTF
TRBV7-6 | . | TRBD2 | CASSYTSGGRYNEQFF
TRBV6-5 | . | . | CASLEGDQPQHF
TRBV15 | once | . | CATSRGPGNSYEQYF
TRBV7-2 | . | . | CASSLEEESEQYF
TRBV27 | . | TRBD1 | CASMTGGAYNEQFF
TRBV7-9 | . | TRBD1 | CASSSLTGGYEQYF
TRBV19 | . | . | CASSPGSNNEQFF
TRBV19 | . | TRBD1 | CASSIYSGQHYEQYF
TRBV9 | . | . | CASSVGFGANEQFF
TRBV20-1 | . | . | CSARTVNIQYF
TRBV4-3 | . | . | CASSQDAITNTDTQYF
TRBV28 | . | TRBD1 | CASIPGQRISGANVLTF
TRBV4-1 | . | . | CASRASEGAGNTIYF
TRBV28 | . | . | CASSLQLLSGEKLFF
TRBV7-6 | . | . | CASSPRTDYSNQPQHF
TRBV4-3 | . | . | CASSQLGQGYGYTF
TRBV6-1 | . | TRBD1 | CASSDGTGFRETQYF
TRBV25-1 | . | TRBD2 | CASSLSSGGTETQYF
TRBV6-5 | . | TRBD1 | CASSKDRTEAFF
TRBV5-4 | . | . | CASSLWQGGNTIYF